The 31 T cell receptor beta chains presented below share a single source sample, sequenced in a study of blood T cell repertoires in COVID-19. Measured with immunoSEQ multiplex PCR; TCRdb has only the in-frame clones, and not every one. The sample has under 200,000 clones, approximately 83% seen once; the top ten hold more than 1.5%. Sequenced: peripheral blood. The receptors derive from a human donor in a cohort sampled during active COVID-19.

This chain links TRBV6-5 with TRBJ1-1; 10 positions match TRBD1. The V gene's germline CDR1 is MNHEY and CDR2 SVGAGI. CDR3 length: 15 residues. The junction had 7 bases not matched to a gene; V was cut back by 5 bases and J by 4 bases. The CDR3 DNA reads TGTGCCAGCAGTCCCGGGGACAGGGGCGTCACTGAAGCTTTCTTT. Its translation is CASSPGDRGVTEAFF.

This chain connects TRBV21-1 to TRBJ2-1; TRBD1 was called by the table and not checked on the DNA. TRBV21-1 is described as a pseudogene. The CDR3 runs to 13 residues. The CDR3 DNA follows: TGTGCCAGCAGCAAAGCCAGGGGCGATGAGCAGTTCTTC. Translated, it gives CASSKARGDEQFF.

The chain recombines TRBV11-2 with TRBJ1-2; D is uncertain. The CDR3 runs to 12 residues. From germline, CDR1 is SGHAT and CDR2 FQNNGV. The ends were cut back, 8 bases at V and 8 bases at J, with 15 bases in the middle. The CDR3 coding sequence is TGTGCCAGCGAAACCGACGGAGCAGGCTACACCTTC. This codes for CASETDGAGYTF. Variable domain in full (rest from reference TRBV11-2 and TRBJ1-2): EAGVAQSPRYKIIEKRQSVAFWCNPISGHATLYWYQQILGQGPKLLIQFQNNGVVDDSQLPKDRFSAERLKGVDSTLKIQPAKLEDSAVYLCASETDGAGYTFGSGTRLTVV.

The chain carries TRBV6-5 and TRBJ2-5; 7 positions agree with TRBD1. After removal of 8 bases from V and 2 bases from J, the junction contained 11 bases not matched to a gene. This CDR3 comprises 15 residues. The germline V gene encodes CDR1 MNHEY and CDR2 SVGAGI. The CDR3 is CASRPGDSTQETQYF. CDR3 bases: TGTGCCAGCCGACCTGGGGACAGCACACAAGAGACCCAGTACTTC.

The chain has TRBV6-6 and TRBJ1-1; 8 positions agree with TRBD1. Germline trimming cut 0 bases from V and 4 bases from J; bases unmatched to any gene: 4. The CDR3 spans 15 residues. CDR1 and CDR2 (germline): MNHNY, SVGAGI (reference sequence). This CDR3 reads CASSYSQTGATEAFF. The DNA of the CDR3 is TGTGCCAGCAGTTACTCCCAGACAGGGGCCACTGAAGCTTTCTTT.

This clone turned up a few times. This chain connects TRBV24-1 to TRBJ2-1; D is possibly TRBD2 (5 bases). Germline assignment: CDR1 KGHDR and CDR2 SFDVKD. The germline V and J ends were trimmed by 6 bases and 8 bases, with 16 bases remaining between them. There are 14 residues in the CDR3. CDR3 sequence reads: CATSPRTSFDEQFF. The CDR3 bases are TGTGCCACCAGTCCCCGTACTAGTTTCGATGAGCAGTTCTTC.

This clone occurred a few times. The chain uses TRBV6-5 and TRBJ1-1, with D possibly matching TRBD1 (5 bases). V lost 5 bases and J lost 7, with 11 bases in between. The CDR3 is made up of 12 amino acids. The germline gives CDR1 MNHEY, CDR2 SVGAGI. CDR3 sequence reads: CASSTPGGEAFF. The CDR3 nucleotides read TGTGCCAGCAGTACCCCGGGGGGTGAAGCTTTCTTT.

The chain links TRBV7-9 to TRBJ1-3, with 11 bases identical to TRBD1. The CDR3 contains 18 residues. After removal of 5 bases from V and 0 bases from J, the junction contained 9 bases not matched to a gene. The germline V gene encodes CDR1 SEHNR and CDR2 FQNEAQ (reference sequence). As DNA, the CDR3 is TGTGCCAGCAGCCGAGGACAGGGGGCCATAAGCTCTGGAAACACCATATATTTT. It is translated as CASSRGQGAISSGNTIYF.

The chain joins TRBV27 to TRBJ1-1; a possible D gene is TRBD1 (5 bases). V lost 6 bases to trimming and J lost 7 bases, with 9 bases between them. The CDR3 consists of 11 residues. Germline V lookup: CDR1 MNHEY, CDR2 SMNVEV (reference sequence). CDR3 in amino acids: CASRGRGEAFF. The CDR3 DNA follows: TGTGCCAGCAGGGGGCGCGGTGAAGCTTTCTTT.

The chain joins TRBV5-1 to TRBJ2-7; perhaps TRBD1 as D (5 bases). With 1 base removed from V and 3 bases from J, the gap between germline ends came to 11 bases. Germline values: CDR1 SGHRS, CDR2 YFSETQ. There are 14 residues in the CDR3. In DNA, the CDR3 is TGCGCCAGCAGCTTGCTTCCCAGGGACTACGAGCAGTACTTC. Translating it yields CASSLLPRDYEQYF. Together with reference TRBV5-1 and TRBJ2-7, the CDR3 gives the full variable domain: KAGVTQTPRYLIKTRGQQVTLSCSPISGHRSVSWYQQTPGQGLQFLFEYFSETQRNKGNFPGRFSGRQFSNSRSEMNVSTLELGDSALYLCASSLLPRDYEQYFGPGTRLTVT.

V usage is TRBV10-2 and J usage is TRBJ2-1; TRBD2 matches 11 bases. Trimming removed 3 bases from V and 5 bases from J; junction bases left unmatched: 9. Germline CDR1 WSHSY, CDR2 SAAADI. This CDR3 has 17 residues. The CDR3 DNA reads TGCGCCAGCAGTGATACGACTAGCGGGAACGGGGACAATGAGCAGTTCTTC. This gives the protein CASSDTTSGNGDNEQFF.

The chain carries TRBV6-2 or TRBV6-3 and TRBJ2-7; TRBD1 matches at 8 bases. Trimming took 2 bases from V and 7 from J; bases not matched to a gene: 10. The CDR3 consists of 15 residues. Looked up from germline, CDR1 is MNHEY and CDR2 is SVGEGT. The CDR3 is CASSYPRTGRREQYF. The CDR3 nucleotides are TGTGCCAGCAGTTACCCCCGGACAGGGAGGCGGGAGCAGTACTTC.

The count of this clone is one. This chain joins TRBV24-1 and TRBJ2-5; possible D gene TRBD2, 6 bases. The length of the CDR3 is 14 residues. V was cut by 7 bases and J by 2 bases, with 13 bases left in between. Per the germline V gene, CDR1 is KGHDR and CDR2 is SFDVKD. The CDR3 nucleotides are TGTGCCACCAGCTTCGGAGGGCGACAAGAGACCCAGTACTTC. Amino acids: CATSFGGRQETQYF.

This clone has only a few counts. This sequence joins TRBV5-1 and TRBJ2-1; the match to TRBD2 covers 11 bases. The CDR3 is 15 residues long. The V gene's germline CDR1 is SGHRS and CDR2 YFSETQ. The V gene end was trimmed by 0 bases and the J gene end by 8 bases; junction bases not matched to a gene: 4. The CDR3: CASSLATSGSYEQFF. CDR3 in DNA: TGCGCCAGCAGCTTGGCCACTAGCGGGAGCTATGAGCAGTTCTTC.

This chain's CDR3 is CASSLTQALSGNTIYF. The CDR3 DNA reads as TGTGCCAGCAGTTTGACCCAGGCCCTTTCTGGAAACACCATATATTTT. The chain is built from TRBV27 and TRBJ1-3, with D uncertain. Germline loops: CDR1 MNHEY, CDR2 SMNVEV (reference sequence). Deletions cut 3 bases from V and 1 base from J, with 13 bases between. CDR3 length: 16 amino acids.

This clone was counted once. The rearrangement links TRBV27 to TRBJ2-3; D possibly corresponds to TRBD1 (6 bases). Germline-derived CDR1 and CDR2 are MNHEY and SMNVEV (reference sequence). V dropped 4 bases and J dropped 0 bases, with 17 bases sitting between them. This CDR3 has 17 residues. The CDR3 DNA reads TGTGCCAGCAGTTCCCGACAGGACCCTACTAGCACAGATACGCAGTATTTT. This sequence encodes CASSSRQDPTSTDTQYF.

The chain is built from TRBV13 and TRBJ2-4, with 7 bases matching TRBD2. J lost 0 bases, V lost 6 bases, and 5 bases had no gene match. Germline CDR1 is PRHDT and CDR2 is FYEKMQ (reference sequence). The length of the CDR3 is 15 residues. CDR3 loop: CASSQAGLAKNIQYF. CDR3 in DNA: TGTGCCAGCAGTCAAGCGGGGCTAGCCAAAAACATTCAGTACTTC.

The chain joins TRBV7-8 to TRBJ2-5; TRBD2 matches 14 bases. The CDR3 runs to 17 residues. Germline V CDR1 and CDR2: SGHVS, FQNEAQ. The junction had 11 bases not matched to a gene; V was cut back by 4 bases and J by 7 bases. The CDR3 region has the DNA TGTGCCAGCAGCTCCCAGGGACTAGCGGGAGCCGGCGGGACCCAGTACTTC. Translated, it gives CASSSQGLAGAGGTQYF.

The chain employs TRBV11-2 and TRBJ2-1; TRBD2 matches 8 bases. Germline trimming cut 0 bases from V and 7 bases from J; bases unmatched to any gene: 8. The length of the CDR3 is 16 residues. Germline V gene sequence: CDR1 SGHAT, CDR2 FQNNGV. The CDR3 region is CASSLEAAGELNEQFF. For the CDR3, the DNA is TGTGCCAGCAGCTTAGAGGCAGCGGGGGAGCTAAATGAGCAGTTCTTC.

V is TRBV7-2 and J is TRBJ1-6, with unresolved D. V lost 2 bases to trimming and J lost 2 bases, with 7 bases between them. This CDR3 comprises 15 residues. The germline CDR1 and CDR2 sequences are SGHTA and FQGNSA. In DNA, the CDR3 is TGTGCCAGCAGCTTACGACATCCCTATAATTCACCCCTCCACTTT. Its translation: CASSLRHPYNSPLHF.

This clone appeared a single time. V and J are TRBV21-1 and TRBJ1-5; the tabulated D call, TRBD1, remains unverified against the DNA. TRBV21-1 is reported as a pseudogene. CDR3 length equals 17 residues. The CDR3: CASSKWASRDSNQPQHF. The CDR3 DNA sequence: TGTGCCAGCAGCAAATGGGCGAGCAGGGATAGCAATCAGCCCCAGCATTTT.

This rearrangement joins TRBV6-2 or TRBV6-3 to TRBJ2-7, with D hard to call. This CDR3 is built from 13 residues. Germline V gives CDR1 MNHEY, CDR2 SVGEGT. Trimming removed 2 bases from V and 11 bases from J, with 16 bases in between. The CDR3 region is CASSYTWSDPEYF. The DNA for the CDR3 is TGTGCCAGCAGTTACACGTGGAGTGACCCTGAGTACTTC.

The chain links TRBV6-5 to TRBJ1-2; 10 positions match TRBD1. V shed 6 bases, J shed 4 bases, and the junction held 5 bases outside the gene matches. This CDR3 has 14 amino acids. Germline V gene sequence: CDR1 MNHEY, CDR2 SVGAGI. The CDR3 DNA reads TGTGCCAGCAGCTCCGGGACAGGGGTCTATGGCTACACCTTC. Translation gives CASSSGTGVYGYTF.

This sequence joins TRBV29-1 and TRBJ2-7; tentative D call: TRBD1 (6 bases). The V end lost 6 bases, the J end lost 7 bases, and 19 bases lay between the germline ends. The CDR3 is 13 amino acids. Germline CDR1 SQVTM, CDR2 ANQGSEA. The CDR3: CSVTGTPRREQYF. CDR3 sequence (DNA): TGCAGCGTAACAGGGACCCCGCGACGGGAGCAGTACTTC.

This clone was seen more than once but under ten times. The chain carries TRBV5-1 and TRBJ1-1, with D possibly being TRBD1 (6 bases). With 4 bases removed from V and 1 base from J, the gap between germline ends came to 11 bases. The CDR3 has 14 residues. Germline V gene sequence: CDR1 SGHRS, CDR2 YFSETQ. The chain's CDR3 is CASSNGQPNTEAFF. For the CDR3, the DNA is TGCGCCAGCAGCAATGGACAGCCGAACACTGAAGCTTTCTTT.

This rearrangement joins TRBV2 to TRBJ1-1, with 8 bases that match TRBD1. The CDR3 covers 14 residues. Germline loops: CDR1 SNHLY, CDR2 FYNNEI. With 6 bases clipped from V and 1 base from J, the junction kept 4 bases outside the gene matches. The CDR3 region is CASSPGTGNTEAFF. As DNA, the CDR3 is TGTGCCAGCAGCCCCGGGACAGGGAACACTGAAGCTTTCTTT.

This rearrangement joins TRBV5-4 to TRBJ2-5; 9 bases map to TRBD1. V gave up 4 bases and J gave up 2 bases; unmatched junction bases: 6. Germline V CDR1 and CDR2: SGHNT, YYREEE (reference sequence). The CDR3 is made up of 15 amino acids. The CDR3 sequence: CASSQGTGSQETQYF. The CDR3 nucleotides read TGTGCCAGCAGCCAGGGGACAGGGTCACAAGAGACCCAGTACTTC.

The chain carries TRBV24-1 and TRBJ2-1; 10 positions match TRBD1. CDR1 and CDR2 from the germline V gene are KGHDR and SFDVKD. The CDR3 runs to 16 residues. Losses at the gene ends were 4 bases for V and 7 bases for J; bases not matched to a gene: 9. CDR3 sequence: CATSDPRQGALNEQFF. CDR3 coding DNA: TGTGCCACCAGTGACCCCCGACAGGGGGCTCTGAATGAGCAGTTCTTC.

The CDR3 nucleotides read TGCGCCAGCAGCTTGGGCCGGGCTGGAAACACCATATATTTT. Translating gives CASSLGRAGNTIYF. This chain joins TRBV5-1 and TRBJ1-3, with D unresolved. CDR1 is SGHRS, CDR2 YFSETQ, per germline. The V end lost 0 bases, the J end lost 2 bases, and 6 bases lay between the germline ends. CDR3 length: 14 residues.

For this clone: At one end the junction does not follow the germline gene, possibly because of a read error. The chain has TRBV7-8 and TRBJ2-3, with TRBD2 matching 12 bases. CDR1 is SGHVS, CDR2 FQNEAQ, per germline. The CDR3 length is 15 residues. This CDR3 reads CASSLTSGSTDTQYF. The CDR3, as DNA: TGTGCCAGCAGCCTGACTAGCGGGAGCACGGATACGCAGTATTTT.

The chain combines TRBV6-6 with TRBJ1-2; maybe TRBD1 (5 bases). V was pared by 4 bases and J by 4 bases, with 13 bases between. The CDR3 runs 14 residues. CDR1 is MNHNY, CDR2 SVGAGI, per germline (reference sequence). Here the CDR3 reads CASSLQQEGYGYTF. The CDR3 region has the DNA TGTGCCAGCAGTTTACAACAGGAGGGCTATGGCTACACCTTC.